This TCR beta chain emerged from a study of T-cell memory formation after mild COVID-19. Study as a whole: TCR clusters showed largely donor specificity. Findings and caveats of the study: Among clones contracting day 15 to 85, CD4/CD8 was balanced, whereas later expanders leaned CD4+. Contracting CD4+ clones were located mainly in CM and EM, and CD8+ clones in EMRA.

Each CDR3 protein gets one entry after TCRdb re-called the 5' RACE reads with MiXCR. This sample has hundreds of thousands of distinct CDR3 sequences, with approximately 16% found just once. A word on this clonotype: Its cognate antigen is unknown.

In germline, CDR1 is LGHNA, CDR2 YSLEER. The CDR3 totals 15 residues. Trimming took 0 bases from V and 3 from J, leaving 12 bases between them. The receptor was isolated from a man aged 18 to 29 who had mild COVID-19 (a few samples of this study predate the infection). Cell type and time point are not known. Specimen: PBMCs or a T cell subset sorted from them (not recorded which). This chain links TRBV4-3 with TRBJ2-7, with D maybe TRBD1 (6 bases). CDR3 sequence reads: CASSQDAARGYEQYF. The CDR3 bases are TGCGCCAGCAGCCAAGATGCCGCCAGGGGCTACGAGCAGTACTTC.